Each of the 17 T cell receptor beta chains below was sequenced from the same sample in a study of blood T cells in healthy people across ages. The use of a sample-barcoded 5' primer and a J-beta primer mix characterized a second PCR of roughly 6 to 11 cycles. Each CDR3 protein gets one entry after TCRdb re-called the 5' RACE reads with MiXCR. The sample records about 1.8 million distinct CDR3 sequences, just under 50% being singletons. The sequenced sample consisted of blood. All receptors derive from a woman in her thirties or forties in good health.

The CDR3 DNA sequence: TGTGCCAGCATGTTGGGGGGGCAAGAGACCCAGTTCTTC. It yields the protein CASMLGGQETQFF. The gene calls are TRBV5-5 and TRBJ2-1, with D possibly being TRBD2 (7 bases). V lost 6 bases to trimming and J lost 13 bases, with 20 bases between them. CDR1 and CDR2 from the germline V gene are SGHKS and YYEKEE (reference sequence). The CDR3 spans 13 residues. The variable domain in full, with the rest retrieved from reference TRBV5-5 and TRBJ2-1, is DAGVTQSPTHLIKTRGQQVTLRCSPISGHKSVSWYQQVLGQGPQFIFQYYEKEERGRGNFPDRFSARQFPNYSSELNVNALLLGDSALYLCASMLGGQETQFFGPGTRLTVL.

DNA for the CDR3: TGCGCCAGCAGCCAAGATTTTCTGGGGATGGGTACAGATACGCAGTATTTT. It yields the protein CASSQDFLGMGTDTQYF. The chain couples TRBV4-3 to TRBJ2-3; D is ambiguous. This CDR3 contains 17 residues. Germline values: CDR1 LGHNA, CDR2 YSLEER. V lost 0 bases and J 3 bases, leaving 16 bases between the germline ends.

V and J are TRBV6-5 and TRBJ2-5; D tentatively fits TRBD1 or TRBD2 (6 bases each). Looked up from germline, CDR1 is MNHEY and CDR2 is SVGAGI. There are 15 residues in the CDR3. V shed 2 bases and J shed 5 bases, with 15 bases lying between them. CDR3 sequence: CASSYGRGRGETQYF. DNA for the CDR3: TGTGCCAGCAGTTACGGTCGGGGGCGCGGGGAGACCCAGTACTTC.

Written as DNA, the CDR3 is TGCAGTGCTAGCGGGACTAGCGGGGCCCGCTCCTACAATGAGCAGTTCTTC. Translating gives CSASGTSGARSYNEQFF. The chain joins TRBV20-1 to TRBJ2-1, with 13 bases matching TRBD2. The V gene's germline CDR1 is DFQATT and CDR2 SNEGSKA (reference sequence). J gave up 0 bases and V 3 bases, and 5 bases lay outside the gene matches. This CDR3 has 17 amino acids.

The chain links TRBV7-2 to TRBJ2-5; TRBD2 agrees at 7 bases. V was pared by 10 bases and J by 2 bases, with 10 bases of the junction left unmatched. Per germline, CDR1 SGHTA and CDR2 FQGNSA. This CDR3 spans 14 amino acids. CDR3 sequence reads: CATGRSGGQETQYF. DNA for the CDR3: TGTGCCACCGGGAGATCGGGGGGTCAAGAGACCCAGTACTTC.

CDR3 in amino acids: CASSEGVDRGPYEQYF. The CDR3 DNA follows: TGTGCCAGCAGTGAAGGAGTCGACAGGGGCCCCTACGAGCAGTACTTC. This chain links TRBV2 with TRBJ2-4; TRBD1 matches at 8 bases. The J call may be incorrect, as the DNA end agrees better with TRBJ2-7. CDR1 is SNHLY, CDR2 FYNNEI, per germline. The CDR3 consists of 16 residues.

The chain employs TRBV29-1 and TRBJ2-1; D remains ambiguous. V lost 5 bases and J 4 bases, leaving 21 bases between the germline ends. The CDR3 contains 16 residues. Per the germline V gene, CDR1 is SQVTM and CDR2 is ANQGSEA. In DNA, the CDR3 is TGCAGCGTTCCCCCTGGCGGCGTCGGTGTATACAATGAGCAGTTCTTC. It specifies CSVPPGGVGVYNEQFF.

The V call is TRBV29-1, the J call TRBJ2-6; 9 bases are shared with TRBD1. From germline, CDR1 is SQVTM and CDR2 ANQGSEA. Trimming took 5 bases from V and 0 from J; bases not matched to a gene: 2. The CDR3 has 15 residues. This CDR3 reads CSVRDRDSGANVLTF. In DNA form, the CDR3 reads TGCAGCGTTCGGGACAGGGACTCTGGGGCCAACGTCCTGACTTTC.

V and J are TRBV28 and TRBJ2-4, with D perhaps TRBD1 or TRBD2 (5 bases each). The J call may be mistaken, given a closer DNA end match to TRBJ2-7. The CDR3 loop spans 14 amino acids. Germline V gene data show CDR1 as MDHEN and CDR2 as SYDVKM. The CDR3 region is CASIGGDFNYEQYF. Written as DNA, the CDR3 is TGTGCCAGCATTGGGGGAGACTTCAACTACGAGCAGTACTTC.

The chain has TRBV7-2 and TRBJ2-1; D remains unclear. Germline V CDR1 and CDR2: SGHTA, FQGNSA. V was trimmed by 3 bases and J by 11 bases, leaving 11 bases between them. The CDR3 is 12 residues long. The CDR3 sequence: CASSFETLQQFF. In DNA form, the CDR3 reads TGTGCCAGCAGCTTCGAGACACTCCAGCAGTTCTTC.

This chain connects TRBV10-3 to TRBJ2-3, with 7 bases that match TRBD2. The V segment lost 6 bases and the J segment 2 bases; nucleotides outside the gene matches: 11. This CDR3 spans 16 amino acids. Per the germline V gene, CDR1 is ENHRY and CDR2 is SYGVKD. For the CDR3, the DNA is TGTGCCATCAGAGGAAGTAGCGGGCTTATCACAGATACGCAGTATTTT. Translated, it gives CAIRGSSGLITDTQYF.

Notes on this clonotype: Its ends do not fully match the called genes, so a read error is possible. The V and J genes are TRBV28 and TRBJ2-3, with 7 bases lining up with TRBD2. Germline V gene lookup returns CDR1 MDHEN and CDR2 SYDVKM. The CDR3 loop spans 14 amino acids. The CDR3 DNA sequence: TGTGCCAGCACCAAGACTAGCCCCACAGCTACGCAGTATTTT. This sequence encodes CASTKTSPTATQYF. Based on the CDR3 plus reference TRBV28 and TRBJ2-3, the full variable domain is DVKVTQSSRYLVKRTGEKVFLECVQDMDHENMFWYRQDPGLGLRLIYFSYDVKMKEKGDIPEGYSVSREKKERFSLILESASTNQTSMYLCASTKTSPTATQYFGPGTRLTVL.

The chain has TRBV7-2 and TRBJ2-1; TRBD2 agrees at 11 bases. CDR1 and CDR2 (germline): SGHTA, FQGNSA. The V and J ends lost 5 bases and 0 bases, in that order; junction bases with no gene match: 3. This CDR3 has 16 amino acids. The CDR3 protein is CASSTTSGDSYNEQFF. CDR3 nucleotides: TGTGCCAGCAGCACGACTAGCGGGGACTCCTACAATGAGCAGTTCTTC.

Comment on this clonotype: A junction end diverges from the germline sequence, so it may reflect a read error. This sequence joins TRBV7-2 and TRBJ2-6, with D hard to call. Germline CDR1 and CDR2: SGHTA and FQGNSA. This CDR3 has 16 residues. In nucleotides, the CDR3 is TGTGCCAGCAGCTCAGCGCAAAGATCTGAGGCCAACGTCCTGACTTTC. Translation gives CASSSAQRSEANVLTF.

The J gene is TRBJ1-5, the V gene TRBV20-1; D gene ambiguous. Deletions cut 5 bases from V and 11 bases from J, with 19 bases between. The CDR3 is made up of 13 amino acids. Germline V gene data show CDR1 as DFQATT and CDR2 as SNEGSKA (reference sequence). In DNA form, the CDR3 reads TGCAGTGCTCCTCTACAAATGGCCCGGACCCAGCATTTT. This encodes CSAPLQMARTQHF.

This clonotype was detected many times. The chain couples TRBV5-1 to TRBJ2-4; D is undetermined. CDR1 is SGHRS and CDR2 is YFSETQ in the germline V gene. CDR3 length equals 15 residues. Trimming stripped 5 bases from V and 3 bases from J, with 15 bases between. For the CDR3, the DNA is TGCGCCAGCAGAGAAGTACTCGTGGGCAAAAACATTCAGTACTTC. Translation gives CASREVLVGKNIQYF.

The V gene is TRBV20-1, the J gene TRBJ2-5, with D possibly being TRBD1 or TRBD2 (5 bases each). The ends were cut back, 7 bases at V and 1 base at J, with 10 bases in the middle. Germline V gene sequence: CDR1 DFQATT, CDR2 SNEGSKA (reference sequence). The CDR3 extends over 12 amino acids. CDR3: CSVGTIQETQYF. The DNA of the CDR3 is TGCAGTGTAGGGACCATCCAAGAGACCCAGTACTTC.